Listed below are T cell receptor beta chains from one sample, sequenced in a study of blood T cell repertoires in COVID-19. Here immunoSEQ multiplex PCR was the method, and the copy in TCRdb shows in-frame clones only, minus some. The table lists a few hundred thousand clones, approximately 85% of them singletons. Sequencing was performed on PBMCs or T cells enriched from blood (not recorded which). The receptor set was obtained from a young woman who had recovered from COVID-19. Both conserved end residues are part of each CDR3. The order of the fields is J gene, V gene, CDR3 protein.

j_gene: TRBJ1-3; v_gene: TRBV4-2; CDR3aa: CASSQGARGSSGNTIYF
j_gene: TRBJ2-5; v_gene: TRBV12-3/TRBV12-4; CDR3aa: CASSDRGRETQYF
j_gene: TRBJ2-7; v_gene: TRBV28; CDR3aa: CASRPPPGQNTYEQYF
j_gene: TRBJ2-1; v_gene: TRBV25-1; CDR3aa: CASSESGGQTVYNEQFF
j_gene: TRBJ2-7; v_gene: TRBV4-1; CDR3aa: CASSQVWSRDSYEQYF
j_gene: TRBJ1-2; v_gene: TRBV5-6; CDR3aa: CASSYYRVHYGYTF
j_gene: TRBJ1-2; v_gene: TRBV27; CDR3aa: CASSFLGGAGYTF
j_gene: TRBJ1-1; v_gene: TRBV5-1; CDR3aa: CASRQNTEAFF
j_gene: TRBJ1-3; v_gene: TRBV9; CDR3aa: CASSRGDSSGNTIYF
j_gene: TRBJ2-1; v_gene: TRBV20-1; CDR3aa: CSAPRENEQFF
j_gene: TRBJ1-3; v_gene: TRBV5-6; CDR3aa: CASSLRDRINSGNTIYF
j_gene: TRBJ1-2; v_gene: TRBV14; CDR3aa: CASSQTTNYGYTF
j_gene: TRBJ1-1; v_gene: TRBV5-6; CDR3aa: CASSHGQGKATNTEAFF
j_gene: TRBJ1-1; v_gene: TRBV2; CDR3aa: CASSVQGTPNTEAFF
j_gene: TRBJ1-4; v_gene: TRBV12-3/TRBV12-4; CDR3aa: CASSDGGWLELFF
j_gene: TRBJ2-7; v_gene: TRBV7-2; CDR3aa: CASSFSAGGGYEQYF
j_gene: TRBJ1-4; v_gene: TRBV2; CDR3aa: CAKQGPANEKLFF
j_gene: TRBJ1-4; v_gene: TRBV16; CDR3aa: CASSPPGEDEKLFF
j_gene: TRBJ1-5; v_gene: TRBV5-5; CDR3aa: CASSLTGNLQHF
j_gene: TRBJ2-1; v_gene: TRBV9; CDR3aa: CASSVAGTSYNEQFF
j_gene: TRBJ2-3; v_gene: TRBV7-3; CDR3aa: CASSLTSGRADTQYF
j_gene: TRBJ2-7; v_gene: TRBV30; CDR3aa: CAWSPSYEQYF
j_gene: TRBJ2-4; v_gene: TRBV5-6; CDR3aa: CASSFEAKNIQYF
j_gene: TRBJ2-2; v_gene: TRBV28; CDR3aa: CASSLVVNANTGELFF
j_gene: TRBJ1-2; v_gene: TRBV3-1/TRBV3-2; CDR3aa: CASSQVREGVSGYTF
j_gene: TRBJ2-5; v_gene: TRBV10-1; CDR3aa: CASSPGQAVTQYF
j_gene: TRBJ2-3; v_gene: TRBV7-3; CDR3aa: CASSIGAGGPVDTQYF
j_gene: TRBJ1-2; v_gene: TRBV5-1; CDR3aa: CASSSRTGYGYTF